The clone carrying this TCR beta chain was detected ten times or more. Its specificity is unknown. The source of the sample is a study of T cell clonality in common variable immunodeficiency. General observations from the study: Common variable immunodeficiency TCR beta sequences reportedly had fewer deletions and N-nucleotide insertions.

Profiling relied on immunoSEQ multiplex PCR, and the TCRdb table lists in-frame clones only, not all of them. This sample carries roughly 51,000 clones, none of them present only once. Each donor provided about 5 to 8 ml of heparinized whole blood. Material: peripheral blood mononuclear cells. This TCR was sampled from a person aged 18-70 years in good health.

The covered CDR3 bases are TGCAGTGCACTCCGGGGACAGGGATCTTCCTATGGC. Encoded protein: CSALRGQGSSYG. The whole CDR3 protein is CSALRGQGSSYGYTF. V is TRBV20-1 and J is TRBJ1-2, with 9 bases identical to TRBD1. Sequencing ends 3 residues short of the CDR3 end; the germline J gene provides the rest. Trimming cost V 6 bases and J 4 bases; bases outside gene matches: 12. There are 15 residues in the CDR3. The germline V gene has CDR1 DFQATT and CDR2 SNEGSKA (reference sequence).